This TCR beta chain derives from a study of cytomegalovirus exposure and HLA in healthy donors. Per the germline V gene, CDR1 is SGHDN and CDR2 is FVKESK. The CDR3 covers 13 residues. V was pared by 1 base and J by 8 bases, with 2 bases of the junction left unmatched. 60 Vbeta and 13 Jbeta primers were used in PCR. The table came from immunoSEQ multiplex PCR; TCRdb's copy has only in-frame clones and leaves some out. The data contain roughly 110,000 clones, around 61% of them singletons. This TCR was sampled from a young woman in good health and CMV-seronegative. Sequencing used PBMCs. The chain uses TRBV14 and TRBJ1-3, with 7 bases that match TRBD1. CDR3 region: CASSQGTGHTIYF. Here the CDR3 DNA reads TGTGCCAGCAGCCAAGGGACAGGACACACCATATATTTT.